This T cell receptor (beta chain) was sequenced for a study of T cells in women clearing cervical HPV infection. Data came from immunoSEQ multiplex PCR; TCRdb stores just in-frame clones and leaves some out. The table lists more than 45,000 clones. The origin of this receptor is a woman between 18 and 70 years old with a cervical HPV16 infection that either progressed to CIN3+ or cleared (not recorded which). The sample consisted of blood buffy coat.

CDR3 in amino acids: CASRPRSGGDYEQYF. The CDR3 DNA, read in part, is TGTGCCAGCAGGCCCCGAAGCGGGGGAGACTACGAG. The V and J genes are TRBV2 and TRBJ2-7; 8 bases line up with TRBD2. Read coverage stops 3 residues before the CDR3 terminus; the germline J gene supplies the remainder. The CDR3 covers 15 residues. Germline V gene sequence: CDR1 SNHLY, CDR2 FYNNEI. V trimming: 6 bases; J trimming: 3 bases; junction bases outside the gene matches: 10.